This T cell receptor beta chain was retrieved from a study of T cell responses to AZD1222 COVID-19 vaccine. The V gene's germline CDR1 is SEHNR and CDR2 FQNEAQ (reference sequence). The CDR3 is 13 residues long. Deletions cut 8 bases from V and 0 bases from J, with 8 bases between. Study outcomes and limitations: Possibly, clonal diversity was underestimated; donors were largely white British and included more females. Among vaccine-associated CD4 TCRs, coverage spanned spike, with dominance at 160-218 and 743-854.

The method was immunoSEQ multiplex PCR; TCRdb's version includes in-frame clones alone and lacks a portion of them. In the table there are 120,000 to 150,000 clones, around nine tenths of which are singletons. As concerns this clone: Its antigen remains unidentified.

V and J are TRBV7-9 and TRBJ2-1; D might be TRBD2 (5 bases). The sequence was collected from an adult who received the AZD1222 COVID-19 vaccine. This material consisted of peripheral blood, taken 28 days after the second AZD1222 dose. CDR3 sequence reads: CASRGSSYNEQFF. DNA for the CDR3: TGTGCCAGCCGAGGGAGCTCCTACAATGAGCAGTTCTTC.